This T cell receptor (beta chain) was retrieved from a study of a mutant IDH1 vaccine in newly diagnosed glioma. The CDR3 sequence is 15 residues long. Looked up from germline, CDR1 is SGHTA and CDR2 is FQGNSA. V was shortened by 6 bases and J by 0 bases, with 14 bases between the two germline ends. The method was immunoSEQ multiplex PCR; TCRdb's version includes in-frame clones alone and lacks a portion of them. The table records about 82,000 clones, approximately 85% of them present only once. As for time point: week 23, last vaccination. Mutant IDH1 20-mer peptide, at 300 ug, made up each vaccine dose, with topical imiquimod. A note on this clone: What it binds is not known.

The TCR was taken from a man aged 30 to 45 with glioma. Some clones in this sample may be carry-over from other donors' samples. The sample in question was PBMCs, obtained from a glioma patient whose treatment included an IDH1 peptide vaccine. The V call is TRBV7-2, the J call TRBJ1-1; D gene unclear. The CDR3 loop reads CASRSGGNMNTEAFF. The CDR3 DNA is TGTGCCAGCAGATCGGGCGGAAACATGAACACTGAAGCTTTCTTT.